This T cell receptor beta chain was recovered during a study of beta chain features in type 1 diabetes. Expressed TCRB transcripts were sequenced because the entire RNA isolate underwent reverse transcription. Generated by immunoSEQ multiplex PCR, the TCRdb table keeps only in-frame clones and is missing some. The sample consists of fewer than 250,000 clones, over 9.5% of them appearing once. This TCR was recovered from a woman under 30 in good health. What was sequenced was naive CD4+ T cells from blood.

CDR3: CASSVATRGRETQYF. The DNA for the CDR3 is TGTGCCAGCAGCGTAGCTACAAGGGGGCGAGAGACCCAGTACTTC. This chain joins TRBV9 and TRBJ2-5; TRBD1 matches at 7 bases. Trimming took 0 bases from V and 4 from J; bases not matched to a gene: 6. The CDR3 contains 15 residues. The germline V gene encodes CDR1 SGDLS and CDR2 YYNGEE.